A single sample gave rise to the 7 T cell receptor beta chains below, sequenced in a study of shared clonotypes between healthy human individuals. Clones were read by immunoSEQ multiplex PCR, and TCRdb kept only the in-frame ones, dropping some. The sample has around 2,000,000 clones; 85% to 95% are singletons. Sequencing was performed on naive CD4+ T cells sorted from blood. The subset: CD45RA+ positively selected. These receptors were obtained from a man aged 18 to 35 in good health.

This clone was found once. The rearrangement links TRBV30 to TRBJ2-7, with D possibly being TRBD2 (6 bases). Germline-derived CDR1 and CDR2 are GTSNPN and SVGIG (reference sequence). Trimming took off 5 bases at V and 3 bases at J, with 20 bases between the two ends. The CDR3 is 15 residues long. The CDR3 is CAWSPYSGFSYEQYF. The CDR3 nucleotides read TGTGCCTGGTCTCCTTATAGCGGTTTCAGCTACGAGCAGTACTTC. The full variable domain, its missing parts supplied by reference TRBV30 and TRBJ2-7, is SQTIHQWPATLVQPVGSPLSLECTVEGTSNPNLYWYRQAAGRGLQLLFYSVGIGQISSEVPQNLSASRPQDRQFILSSKKLLLSDSGFYLCAWSPYSGFSYEQYFGPGTRLTVT.

As DNA, the CDR3 is TGTGCCAGCACTGTAGGACAGCCCAGCTCCTACGAGCAGTACTTC. This sequence encodes CASTVGQPSSYEQYF. The rearrangement uses TRBV6-1 and TRBJ2-7, with D perhaps matching TRBD1 (6 bases). V lost 7 bases and J lost 0, with 16 bases in between. The length of the CDR3 is 15 residues. CDR1 and CDR2 (germline): MNHNS, SASEGT.

CDR3 bases: TGTGCCTGGAGTGTGGAGGGGACAAGGCAGTTCTTC. Its protein product is CAWSVEGTRQFF. The chain couples TRBV30 to TRBJ2-1, with D tentatively TRBD1 or TRBD2 (6 bases each). CDR1 and CDR2 from the germline V gene are GTSNPN and SVGIG (reference sequence). The V end lost 0 bases, the J end lost 12 bases, and 12 bases lay between the germline ends. The CDR3 is 12 amino acids.

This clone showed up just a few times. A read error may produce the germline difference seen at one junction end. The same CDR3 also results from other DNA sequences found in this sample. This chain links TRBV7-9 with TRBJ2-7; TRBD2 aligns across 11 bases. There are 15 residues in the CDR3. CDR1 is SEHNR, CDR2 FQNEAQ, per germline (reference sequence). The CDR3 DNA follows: TGTGCCAGCAGTTTAGCGGGAGGGCCGTCCTACGAGCAGTACTTC. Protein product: CASSLAGGPSYEQYF.

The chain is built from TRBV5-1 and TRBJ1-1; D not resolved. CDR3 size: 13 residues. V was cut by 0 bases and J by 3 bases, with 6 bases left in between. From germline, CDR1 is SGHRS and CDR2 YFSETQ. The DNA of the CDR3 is TGCGCCAGCAGCTTGGTAGTGGACACTGAAGCTTTCTTT. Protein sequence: CASSLVVDTEAFF.

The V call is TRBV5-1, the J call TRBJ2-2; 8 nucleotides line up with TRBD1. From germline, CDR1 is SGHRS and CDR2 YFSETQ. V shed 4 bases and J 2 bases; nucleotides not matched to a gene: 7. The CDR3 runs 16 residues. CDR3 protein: CASSTQGQGNTGELFF. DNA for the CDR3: TGCGCCAGCAGCACCCAAGGACAGGGAAACACCGGGGAGCTGTTTTTT.

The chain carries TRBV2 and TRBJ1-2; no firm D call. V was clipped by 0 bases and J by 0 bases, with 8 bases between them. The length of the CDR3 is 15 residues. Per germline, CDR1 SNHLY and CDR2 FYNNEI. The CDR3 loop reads CASSEAVWTNYGYTF. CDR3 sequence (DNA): TGTGCCAGCAGTGAAGCTGTGTGGACTAACTATGGCTACACCTTC. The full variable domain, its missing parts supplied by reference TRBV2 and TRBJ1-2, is EPEVTQTPSHQVTQMGQEVILRCVPISNHLYFYWYRQILGQKVEFLVSFYNNEISEKSEIFDDQFSVERPDGSNFTLKIRSTKLEDSAMYFCASSEAVWTNYGYTFGSGTRLTVV.